This T cell receptor beta chain was captured by sequencing in a study of cytotoxic CD8 clonotypes in ibrutinib-treated CLL. Study summary: Patients gave response samples after a median around 11 months of treatment, range 6 to 36. On average, around 100,000 productive rearrangements and about 280,000 productive templates per sample.

CDR1 MNHNS and CDR2 SASEGT come from the germline V gene. Trimming removed 3 bases from V and 7 bases from J, with 13 bases in between. This CDR3 has 14 residues. Using immunoSEQ multiplex PCR, the repertoire was profiled, and TCRdb retains in-frame clones only, with some absent. The sample holds 16,000 or so clones, 68% seen once. The sample holds a few counts of this clone. The clonotype originates from a human donor with chronic lymphocytic leukemia. This material consisted of PBMCs, taken before ibrutinib treatment. This chain connects TRBV6-1 to TRBJ1-5; a weak D match, TRBD1 (6 bases). The CDR3 is CASSEWYRDQPQHF. CDR3 DNA: TGTGCCAGCAGTGAGTGGTACAGGGACCAGCCCCAGCATTTT.